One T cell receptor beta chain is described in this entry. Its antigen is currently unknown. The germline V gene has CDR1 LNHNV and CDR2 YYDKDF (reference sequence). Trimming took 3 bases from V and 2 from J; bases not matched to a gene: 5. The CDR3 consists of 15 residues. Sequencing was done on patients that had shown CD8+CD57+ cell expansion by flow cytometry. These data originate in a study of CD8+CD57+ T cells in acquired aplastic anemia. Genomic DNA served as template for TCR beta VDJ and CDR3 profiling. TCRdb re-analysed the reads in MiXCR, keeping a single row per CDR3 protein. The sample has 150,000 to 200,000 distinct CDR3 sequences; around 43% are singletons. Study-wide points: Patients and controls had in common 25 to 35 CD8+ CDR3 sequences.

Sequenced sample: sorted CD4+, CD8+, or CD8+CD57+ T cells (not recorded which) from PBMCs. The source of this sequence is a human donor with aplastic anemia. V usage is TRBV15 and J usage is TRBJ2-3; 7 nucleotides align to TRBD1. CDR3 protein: CATSSLQGYTDTQYF. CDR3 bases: TGTGCCACCAGCAGCCTACAGGGGTACACAGATACGCAGTATTTT.